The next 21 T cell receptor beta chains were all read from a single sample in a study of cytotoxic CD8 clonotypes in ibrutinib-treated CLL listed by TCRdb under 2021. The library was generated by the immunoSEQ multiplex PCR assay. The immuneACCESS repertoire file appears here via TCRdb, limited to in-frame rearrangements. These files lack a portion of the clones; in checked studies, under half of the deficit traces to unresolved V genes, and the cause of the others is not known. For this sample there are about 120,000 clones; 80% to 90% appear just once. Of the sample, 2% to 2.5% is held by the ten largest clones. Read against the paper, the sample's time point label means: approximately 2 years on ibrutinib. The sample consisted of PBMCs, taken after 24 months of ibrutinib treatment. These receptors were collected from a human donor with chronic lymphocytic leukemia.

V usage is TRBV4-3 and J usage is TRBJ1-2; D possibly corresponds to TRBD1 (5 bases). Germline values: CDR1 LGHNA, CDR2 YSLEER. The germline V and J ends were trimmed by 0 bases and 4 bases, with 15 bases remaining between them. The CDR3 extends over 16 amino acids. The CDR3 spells CASSQDAQLGVYGYTF. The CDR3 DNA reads TGCGCCAGCAGCCAAGATGCACAGCTAGGGGTCTATGGCTACACCTTC.

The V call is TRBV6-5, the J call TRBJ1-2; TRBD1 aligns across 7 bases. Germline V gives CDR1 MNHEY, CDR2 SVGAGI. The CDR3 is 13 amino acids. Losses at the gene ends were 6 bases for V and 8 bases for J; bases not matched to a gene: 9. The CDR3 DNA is TGTGCCAGCAGATCCGACAGGGACAAAGGCTACACCTTC. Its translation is CASRSDRDKGYTF.

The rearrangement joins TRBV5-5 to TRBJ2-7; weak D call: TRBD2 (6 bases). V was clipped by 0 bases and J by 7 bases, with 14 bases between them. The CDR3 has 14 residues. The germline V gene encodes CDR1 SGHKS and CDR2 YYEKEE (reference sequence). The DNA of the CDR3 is TGTGCCAGCAGCTTGGTGGGGCGGGGACTGGAGCAGTACTTC. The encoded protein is CASSLVGRGLEQYF.

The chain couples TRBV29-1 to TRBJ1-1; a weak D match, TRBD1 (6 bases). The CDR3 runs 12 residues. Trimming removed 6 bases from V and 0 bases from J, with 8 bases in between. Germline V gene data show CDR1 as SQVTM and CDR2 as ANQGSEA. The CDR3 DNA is TGCAGCGTCGAGGGGGTGAACACTGAAGCTTTCTTT. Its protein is CSVEGVNTEAFF.

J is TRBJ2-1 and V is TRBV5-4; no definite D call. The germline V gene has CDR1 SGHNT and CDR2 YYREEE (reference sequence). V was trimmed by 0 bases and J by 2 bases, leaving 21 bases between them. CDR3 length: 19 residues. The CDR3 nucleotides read TGTGCCAGCAGCTTGGGGTTACAGCCTCGAACCCTTACCTACAATGAGCAGTTCTTC. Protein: CASSLGLQPRTLTYNEQFF. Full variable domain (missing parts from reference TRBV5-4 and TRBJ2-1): ETGVTQSPTHLIKTRGQQVTLRCSSQSGHNTVSWYQQALGQGPQFIFQYYREEENGRGNFPPRFSGLQFPNYSSELNVNALELDDSALYLCASSLGLQPRTLTYNEQFFGPGTRLTVL.

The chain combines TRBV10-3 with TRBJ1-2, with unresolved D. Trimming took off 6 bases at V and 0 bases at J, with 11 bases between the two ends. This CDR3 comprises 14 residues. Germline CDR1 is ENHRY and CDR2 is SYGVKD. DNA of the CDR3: TGTGCCATCAGAAGACAAGGAGCTAACTATGGCTACACCTTC. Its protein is CAIRRQGANYGYTF.

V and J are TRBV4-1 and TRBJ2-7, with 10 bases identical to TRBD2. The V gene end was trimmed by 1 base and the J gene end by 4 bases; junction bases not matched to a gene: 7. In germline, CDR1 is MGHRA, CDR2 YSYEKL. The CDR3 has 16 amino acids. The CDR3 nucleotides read TGCGCCAGCAGCCAAGGATGGAGCGGGGGGGGATACGAGCAGTACTTC. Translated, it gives CASSQGWSGGGYEQYF.

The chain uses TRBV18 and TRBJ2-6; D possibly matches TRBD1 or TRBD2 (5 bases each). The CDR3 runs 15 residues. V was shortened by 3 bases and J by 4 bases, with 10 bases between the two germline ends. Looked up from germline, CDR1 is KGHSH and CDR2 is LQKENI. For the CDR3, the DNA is TGTGCCAGCTCACCGGGGACGTTAGGGGCCAACGTCCTGACTTTC. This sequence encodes CASSPGTLGANVLTF. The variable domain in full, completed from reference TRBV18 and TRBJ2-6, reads NAGVMQNPRHLVRRRGQEARLRCSPMKGHSHVYWYRQLPEEGLKFMVYLQKENIIDESGMPKERFSAEFPKEGPSILRIQQVVRGDSAAYFCASSPGTLGANVLTFGAGSRLTVL.

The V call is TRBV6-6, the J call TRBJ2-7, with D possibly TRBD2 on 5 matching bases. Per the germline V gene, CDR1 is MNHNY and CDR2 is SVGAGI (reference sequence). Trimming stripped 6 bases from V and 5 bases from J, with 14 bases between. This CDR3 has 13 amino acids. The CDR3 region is CASSSSLRDEQYF. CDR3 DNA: TGTGCCAGCAGCTCCTCGTTGAGGGACGAGCAGTACTTC.

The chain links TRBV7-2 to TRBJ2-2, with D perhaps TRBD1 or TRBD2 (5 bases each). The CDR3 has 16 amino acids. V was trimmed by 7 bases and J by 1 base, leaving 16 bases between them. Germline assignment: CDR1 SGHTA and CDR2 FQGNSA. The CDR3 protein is CASNIDGAVNTGELFF. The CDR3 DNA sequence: TGTGCCAGCAACATAGACGGGGCGGTGAACACCGGGGAGCTGTTTTTT.

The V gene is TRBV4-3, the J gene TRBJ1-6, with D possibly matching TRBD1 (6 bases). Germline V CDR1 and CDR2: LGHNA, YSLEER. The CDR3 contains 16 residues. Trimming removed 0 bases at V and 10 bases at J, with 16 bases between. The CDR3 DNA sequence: TGCGCCAGCAGCCAAGATCCTGAGCAGGGGCGGTCACCCCTCCACTTT. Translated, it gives CASSQDPEQGRSPLHF.

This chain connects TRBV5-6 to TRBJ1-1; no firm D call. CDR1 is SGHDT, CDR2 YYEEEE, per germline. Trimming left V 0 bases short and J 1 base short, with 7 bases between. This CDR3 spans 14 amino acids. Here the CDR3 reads CASSLGVRNTEAFF. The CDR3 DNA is TGTGCCAGCAGCTTGGGTGTCCGGAACACTGAAGCTTTCTTT.

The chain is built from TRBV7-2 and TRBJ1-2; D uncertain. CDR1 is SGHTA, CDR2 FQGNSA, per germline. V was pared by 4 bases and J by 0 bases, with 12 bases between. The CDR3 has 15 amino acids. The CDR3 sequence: CASSSVWTPNYGYTF. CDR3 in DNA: TGTGCCAGCAGCTCCGTCTGGACCCCTAACTATGGCTACACCTTC.

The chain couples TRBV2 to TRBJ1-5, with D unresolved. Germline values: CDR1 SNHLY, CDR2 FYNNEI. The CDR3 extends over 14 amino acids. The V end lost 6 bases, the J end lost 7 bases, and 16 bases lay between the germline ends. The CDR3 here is CASSNLADWQPQHF. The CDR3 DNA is TGTGCCAGCAGCAATTTGGCGGATTGGCAGCCCCAGCATTTT.

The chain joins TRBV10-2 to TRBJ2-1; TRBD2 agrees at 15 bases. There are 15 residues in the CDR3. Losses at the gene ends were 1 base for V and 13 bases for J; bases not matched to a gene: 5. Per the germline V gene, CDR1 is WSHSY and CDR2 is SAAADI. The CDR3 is CASSELGLAGGRQFF. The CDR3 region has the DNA TGCGCCAGCAGTGAGTTGGGACTAGCGGGGGGACGTCAGTTCTTC.

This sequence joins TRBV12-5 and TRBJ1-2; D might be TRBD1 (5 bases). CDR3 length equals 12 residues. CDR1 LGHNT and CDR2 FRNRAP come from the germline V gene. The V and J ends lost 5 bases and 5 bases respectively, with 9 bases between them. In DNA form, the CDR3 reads TGTGCTAGTGGTCGGGACCTTTATGGCTACACCTTC. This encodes CASGRDLYGYTF. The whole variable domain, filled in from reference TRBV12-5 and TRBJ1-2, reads DARVTQTPRHKVTEMGQEVTMRCQPILGHNTVFWYRQTMMQGLELLAYFRNRAPLDDSGMPKDRFSAEMPDATLATLKIQPSEPRDSAVYFCASGRDLYGYTFGSGTRLTVV.

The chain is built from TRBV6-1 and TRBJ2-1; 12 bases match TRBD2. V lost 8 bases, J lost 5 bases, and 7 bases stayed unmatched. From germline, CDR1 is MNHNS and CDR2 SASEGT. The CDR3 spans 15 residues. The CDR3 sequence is CASRTSGATHNEQFF. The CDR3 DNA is TGTGCCAGCCGGACTAGCGGGGCAACCCACAATGAGCAGTTCTTC.

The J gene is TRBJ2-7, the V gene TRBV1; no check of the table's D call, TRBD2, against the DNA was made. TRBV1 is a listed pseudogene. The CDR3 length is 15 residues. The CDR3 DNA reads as TGCACCAGCAGCCAAGATTTCGGGACTAGTGACGAGCAGTACTTC. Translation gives CTSSQDFGTSDEQYF.

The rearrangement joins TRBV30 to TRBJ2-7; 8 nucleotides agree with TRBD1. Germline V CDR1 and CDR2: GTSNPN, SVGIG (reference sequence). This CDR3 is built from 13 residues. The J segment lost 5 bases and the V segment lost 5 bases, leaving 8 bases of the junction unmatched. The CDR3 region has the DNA TGTGCCTGGGACAGGGGATATAACAACGAGCAGTACTTC. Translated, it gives CAWDRGYNNEQYF.

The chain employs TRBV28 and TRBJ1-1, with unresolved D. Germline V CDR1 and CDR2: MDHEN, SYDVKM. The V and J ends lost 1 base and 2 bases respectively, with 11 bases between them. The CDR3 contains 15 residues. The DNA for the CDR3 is TGTGCCAGCAGTTTATCAGGAGGTATAAACACTGAAGCTTTCTTT. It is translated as CASSLSGGINTEAFF.

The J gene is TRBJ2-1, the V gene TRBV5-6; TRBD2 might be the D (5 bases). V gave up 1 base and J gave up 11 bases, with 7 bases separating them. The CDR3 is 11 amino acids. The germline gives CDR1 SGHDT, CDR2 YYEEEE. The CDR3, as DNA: TGTGCCAGCAGCTTGAGCGGAAAGCAGTTCTTC. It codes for CASSLSGKQFF.